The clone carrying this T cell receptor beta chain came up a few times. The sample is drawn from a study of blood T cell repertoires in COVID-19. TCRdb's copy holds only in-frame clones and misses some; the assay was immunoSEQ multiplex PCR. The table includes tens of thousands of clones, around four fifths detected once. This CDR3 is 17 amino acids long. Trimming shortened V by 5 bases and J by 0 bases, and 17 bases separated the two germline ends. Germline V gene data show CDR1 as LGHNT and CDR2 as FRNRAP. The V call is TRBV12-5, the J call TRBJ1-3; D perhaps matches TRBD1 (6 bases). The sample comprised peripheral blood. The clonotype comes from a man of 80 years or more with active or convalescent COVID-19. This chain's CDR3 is CASGTIQTGFSGNTIYF. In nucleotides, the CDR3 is TGTGCTAGTGGTACCATTCAAACAGGGTTCTCTGGAAACACCATATATTTT.